This TCR beta chain stems from a study of PD-1 blockade in classical Hodgkin lymphoma. About this clone: Its antigen is not known.

The protocol was immunoSEQ multiplex PCR, while the TCRdb copy is restricted to in-frame clones and leaves out a portion. The sample lists about 47,000 clones; roughly 93% were seen once. Time point given: newly diagnosed, previously untreated cHL patient sample. PBMCs from untreated, newly diagnosed classical Hodgkin lymphoma were comparison samples. Germline V gene data show CDR1 as SGHNT and CDR2 as YYREEE (reference sequence). This CDR3 has 14 amino acids. Trimming shortened V by 4 bases and J by 3 bases, and 13 bases separated the two germline ends. Whole-study results and caveats: Diminished baseline TCR diversity has been reported in newly diagnosed patients relative to healthy donors.

The specimen sequenced was peripheral blood mononuclear cells (PBMCs). The receptor comes from a human donor with classical Hodgkin lymphoma. V and J are TRBV5-4 and TRBJ1-1; maybe TRBD1 (5 bases). The CDR3, as DNA: TGTGCCAGCAGCCCCCTGGGGGGTGACACTGAAGCTTTCTTT. Protein: CASSPLGGDTEAFF.